Listed below are T cell receptor beta chains from one sample, sequenced in a study of CD8+CD57+ T cells in acquired aplastic anemia. TCRdb independently ran MiXCR on the reads; one entry per CDR3 protein. The table lists some 47,000 distinct CDR3 sequences, about two thirds of them singletons, with around 34% in the top ten. The sequenced sample consisted of sorted CD4+, CD8+, or CD8+CD57+ T cells (not recorded which) from PBMCs. Source of these receptors: a human donor in good health, serving as a control. Each CDR3 is given with its conserved first and last residue. The D gene is left open where the match is weak. The size field is filled for only some rows; it gives once, few, many or a size class.

clone_size,v_call,j_call,d_call,cdr3_nt,cdr3_aa
-,TRBV7-9,TRBJ2-3,-,TGTGCCAGCAGCCACACGTTAGGTACGCAGTATTTT,CASSHTLGTQYF
-,TRBV29-1,TRBJ1-2,-,TGCAGCGTTCGCGGATCCGGGACCATCTATGGCTACACCTTC,CSVRGSGTIYGYTF
-,TRBV5-1,TRBJ1-1,TRBD1,TGCGCCAGCAGCTCACAACAGGGGAGGGGGACTGAAGCTTTCTTT,CASSSQQGRGTEAFF
-,TRBV7-3,TRBJ2-7,TRBD1,TGTGCCAGCAGCTTAACAGGGACAGGGCGCGACGAGCAGTACTTC,CASSLTGTGRDEQYF
few,TRBV6-1,TRBJ1-1,TRBD1,TGTGCCAGCAGCACGACAGGGGCCGAAGCTTTCTTT,CASSTTGAEAFF
-,TRBV20-1,TRBJ2-1,-,TGCAGTGCTAGAGGGGAACGGAAGAGCGATGAGCAGTGCTTC,CSARGERKSDEQCF
-,TRBV2,TRBJ1-2,TRBD1,TGTGCCAGCAGTACCCACAGGGGCTCCAACTATGGCTACACCTTC,CASSTHRGSNYGYTF
-,TRBV2,TRBJ1-6,TRBD1,TGTGCCAGCGGGGGGACGAGGGGGCGATCACCCCTCCACTTT,CASGGTRGRSPLHF
many,TRBV6-9,TRBJ2-1,TRBD2,TGTGCCAGCAGTCATAGACTAGCGGGGTACGTTTTTGTTTACAATGAGCAGTTCTTC,CASSHRLAGYVFVYNEQFF
once,TRBV27,TRBJ2-7,TRBD2,TGTGCCAGCAGTTACCAGGGACTAGCGGGGGACTCCTACGAGCAGTACTTC,CASSYQGLAGDSYEQYF
-,TRBV2,TRBJ1-2,-,TGTGCCAGCAGTGTACCCTCGCAGGGAAACTATGGCTACACCTTC,CASSVPSQGNYGYTF
-,TRBV10-3,TRBJ1-3,TRBD1,TGTGCCATCAGCGGGACAGGCGGAGGAAACACCATATATTTT,CAISGTGGGNTIYF
-,TRBV20-1,TRBJ1-4,TRBD1,TGCAGTGCTCCAGGGGGTAGGGAAAAACTGTTTTTT,CSAPGGREKLFF
-,TRBV2,TRBJ2-5,-,TGTGCCAGCAGGGGGGGGCTAAGGGAGGAGACCCAGTACTTC,CASRGGLREETQYF
once,TRBV7-3,TRBJ1-2,-,TGTGCCAGCAGCTCAGGGCCGACTACCTCCTATGGCTACACCTTC,CASSSGPTTSYGYTF
once,TRBV10-2,TRBJ1-3,-,TGCGCCAGCACAACACCCCACGGGGGCTCTGGAAACACCATATATTTT,CASTTPHGGSGNTIYF
-,TRBV7-3,TRBJ2-5,-,TGTGCTAGCAGCGACGGAAGACGAGAGACCCAGTACTTC,CASSDGRRETQYF
many,TRBV9,TRBJ2-1,TRBD1,TGTGCCAGCAGCGTAGAGGACAGGGGAGGATACAATGAGCAGTTCTTC,CASSVEDRGGYNEQFF
-,TRBV29-1,TRBJ2-5,TRBD1,TGCAGCGTTTGGACAGGGGGAAAGACCCAGTACTTC,CSVWTGGKTQYF
-,TRBV10-2,TRBJ1-1,-,TGCGCCAGCAGCTTCGGGAGGAGGAACACTGAAGCTTTCTTT,CASSFGRRNTEAFF
-,TRBV25-1,TRBJ2-1,TRBD1,TGTGCCAGCAGTGAAGGCCGGATCACAGGGGGCAGCCACCGGACAGAGCAGTTCTTC,CASSEGRITGGSHRTEQFF
-,TRBV7-3,TRBJ2-3,-,TGTGCCAGCAGCTCCGACCCCGCAGATACGCAGTATTTT,CASSSDPADTQYF
-,TRBV5-6,TRBJ2-7,TRBD1,TGTGCCAGCAGCTTAAACAGGGGGACCTACGAGCAGTACTTC,CASSLNRGTYEQYF
once,TRBV2,TRBJ2-7,-,TGTGCCAGCAGCCCACAGGTCAGGGACTTCGAGCAGTACTTC,CASSPQVRDFEQYF
-,TRBV5-5,TRBJ2-3,-,TGTGCCAGCAGCTTGGCTGCTAGCAGTGATACGCAGTATTTT,CASSLAASSDTQYF
-,TRBV7-8,TRBJ2-7,-,TGTGCCAGCAGCCCCGGTGGGCCGAGCGAGCAGTACTTC,CASSPGGPSEQYF
few,TRBV10-3,TRBJ2-7,TRBD1,TGTGCCATCGGACAGGGCTCCTACGAGCAGTACTTC,CAIGQGSYEQYF
once,TRBV19,TRBJ1-6,-,TGTGCCAGTAAGGGGAATTCACCCCTCCACTTT,CASKGNSPLHF
-,TRBV19,TRBJ1-6,-,TGTGCCAGTAGTATAGATGCAGCTTATAATTCACCCCTCCACTTT,CASSIDAAYNSPLHF
-,TRBV25-1,TRBJ2-1,-,TGTGCCAGCAGTGAATACTTGGTACGTCCCCTGTCCATCAGCGGAGCGGGCCAGGTCGGTGAGCAGTTCTTC,CASSEYLVRPLSISGAGQVGEQFF
-,TRBV7-2,TRBJ2-7,-,TGTGCCAGCAGCTTAGGGACGGGGCAGTACTTC,CASSLGTGQYF
-,TRBV25-1,TRBJ1-2,-,TGTGCCAGCAGCGGCGGTCCGAACTATGGCTACACCTTC,CASSGGPNYGYTF
-,TRBV2,TRBJ1-5,-,TGTGCCAGCAAAACCACCGTCGGACGGTACAATCAGCCCCAGCATTTT,CASKTTVGRYNQPQHF
-,TRBV25-1,TRBJ1-1,TRBD1,TGTGCCAGCAGACAGGGGGGACAGACGAACACTGAAGCTTTCTTT,CASRQGGQTNTEAFF
-,TRBV19,TRBJ1-1,-,TGTGCCAGTCGATACGACAGGAACACTGAAGCTTTCTTT,CASRYDRNTEAFF
once,TRBV9,TRBJ1-2,-,TGTGCCAGCAGCGTAGCTACAGGGAACCCCTATGGCTACACCTTC,CASSVATGNPYGYTF
-,TRBV7-8,TRBJ1-5,TRBD1,TGTGCCAGCAGCCGATTTAGGACAGGGCCCAATCAGCCCCAGCATTTT,CASSRFRTGPNQPQHF
-,TRBV7-2,TRBJ2-5,-,TGTGCCAGCAGCGTCCAGGGGAGCCAAGAGACCCAGTACTTC,CASSVQGSQETQYF
-,TRBV12-3/TRBV12-4,TRBJ1-1,TRBD1,TGTGCCAGCAGCCTACAGGGGGCAGTGACTGAAGCTTTCTTT,CASSLQGAVTEAFF
-,TRBV29-1,TRBJ2-1,-,TGCAGCGTCGAGAACCAGAATGAGCAGTTCTTC,CSVENQNEQFF
-,TRBV20-1,TRBJ2-7,TRBD1,TGCAGTGCTCGACGACAGGGTTGGGACGAGCAGTACTTC,CSARRQGWDEQYF
-,TRBV15,TRBJ2-7,-,TGTGCCACCAGCAGGGGAACAGCTCGGAACGAGCAGTACTTC,CATSRGTARNEQYF
-,TRBV7-2,TRBJ2-5,-,TGTGCCAGCAGCTTTGTCCTTCAAGGGACCCAGTACTTC,CASSFVLQGTQYF
few,TRBV10-3,TRBJ2-1,TRBD2,TGTGCCATCGGTAGTACAGGACTAGACACCGGGCAGTTCTTC,CAIGSTGLDTGQFF
-,TRBV7-9,TRBJ2-7,TRBD1,TGTGCCAGCAGCTCCCCCCGGACAGGTACCTACGAGCAGTACTTC,CASSSPRTGTYEQYF